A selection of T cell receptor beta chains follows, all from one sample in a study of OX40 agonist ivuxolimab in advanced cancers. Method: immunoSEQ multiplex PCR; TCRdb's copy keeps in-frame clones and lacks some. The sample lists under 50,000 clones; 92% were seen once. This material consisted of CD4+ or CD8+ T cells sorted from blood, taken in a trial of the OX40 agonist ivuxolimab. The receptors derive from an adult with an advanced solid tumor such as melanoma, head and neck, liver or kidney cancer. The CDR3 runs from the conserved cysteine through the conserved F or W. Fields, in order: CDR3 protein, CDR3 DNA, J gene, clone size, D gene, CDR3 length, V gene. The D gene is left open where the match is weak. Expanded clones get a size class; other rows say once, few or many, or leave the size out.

CAWGEGTGNTIYF	TGTGCCTGGGGAGAAGGGACTGGAAACACCATATATTTT	TRBJ1-3	-	-	13	TRBV30
CASSQGQGNSPLHF	TGTGCCAGCAGCCAAGGACAGGGCAATTCACCCCTCCACTTT	TRBJ1-6	-	TRBD1	14	TRBV9
CASSQEGTSGIFEQFF	TGTGCCAGCAGCCAAGAAGGGACTAGCGGGATTTTTGAACAGTTCTTC	TRBJ2-1	-	TRBD2	16	TRBV4-2
CASSLDRAGTEAFF	TGTGCCAGCAGCTTGGACAGGGCCGGCACTGAAGCTTTCTTT	TRBJ1-1	-	TRBD1	14	TRBV7-6
CASSDSSGRATDTQYF	TGTGCCAGCAGTGACTCTAGCGGGAGGGCCACAGATACGCAGTATTTT	TRBJ2-3	-	TRBD2	16	TRBV6-4
CASSLDTSLHNEQFF	TGTGCCAGCAGCTTGGACACTAGTCTGCACAATGAGCAGTTCTTC	TRBJ2-1	-	-	15	TRBV5-4
CASSFKDSRYGYTF	TGTGCCAGCAGTTTCAAGGACTCCCGCTATGGCTACACCTTC	TRBJ1-2	once	-	14	TRBV28
CAISVDRVGDEQYF	TGTGCCATCAGTGTGGACAGGGTTGGCGACGAGCAGTACTTC	TRBJ2-7	-	TRBD1	14	TRBV10-3
CASSFFSGPYNEQFF	TGTGCCAGCAGCTTTTTTAGCGGACCCTACAATGAGCAGTTCTTC	TRBJ2-1	-	-	15	TRBV7-2
CASSLSPTDTQYF	TGCGCCAGCAGCTTGTCTCCGACAGATACGCAGTATTTT	TRBJ2-3	-	-	13	TRBV5-1
CASSQEAGRSEKLFF	TGCGCCAGCAGCCAAGAAGCTGGTCGCAGTGAAAAACTGTTTTTT	TRBJ1-4	-	-	15	TRBV4-1
CASSPQEAMEEKLFF	TGTGCCAGCAGTCCTCAGGAAGCCATGGAGGAAAAACTGTTTTTT	TRBJ1-4	-	-	15	TRBV10-3
CASSGDSGELFF	TGTGCCAGCAGCGGGGACAGCGGGGAGCTGTTTTTT	TRBJ2-2	-	TRBD1	12	TRBV5-6
CAWIRSETQYF	TGTGCCTGGATTAGGTCCGAGACCCAGTACTTC	TRBJ2-5	-	-	11	TRBV30
CASSSWGGPGEPQHF	TGTGCCAGCAGCAGTTGGGGCGGGCCCGGAGAGCCCCAGCATTTT	TRBJ1-5	-	-	15	TRBV4-2
CASSAGTGDYGYTF	TGTGCCAGCAGCGCCGGGACAGGAGACTATGGCTACACCTTC	TRBJ1-2	-	TRBD1	14	TRBV9
CASSLDLRQGLNTGELFF	TGTGCCAGCAGCTTAGATCTGAGGCAGGGGTTGAACACCGGGGAGCTGTTTTTT	TRBJ2-2	-	-	18	TRBV11-2
CASTFSAGYEQYF	TGTGCCAGCACCTTCTCGGCGGGGTACGAGCAGTACTTC	TRBJ2-7	once	-	13	TRBV27
CAWVGGTGNTEAFF	TGTGCCTGGGTGGGGGGGACCGGGAACACTGAAGCTTTCTTT	TRBJ1-1	-	-	14	TRBV30
CASSPPQADEKLFF	TGTGCCAGCTCACCCCCCCAGGCCGATGAAAAACTGTTTTTT	TRBJ1-4	-	-	14	TRBV18
CASGPQTGELFF	TGTGCTAGTGGTCCCCAGACCGGGGAGCTGTTTTTT	TRBJ2-2	once	-	12	TRBV12-5
CASSQGQSYGYTF	TGCGCCAGCAGCCAAGGACAGAGCTATGGCTACACCTTC	TRBJ1-2	-	-	13	TRBV4-1
CASSVHPGQASGANVLTF	TGTGCCAGCAGCGTACACCCGGGACAAGCCTCTGGGGCCAACGTCCTGACTTTC	TRBJ2-6	-	-	18	TRBV9
CASSERSFPHEQYF	TGTGCCAGCAGCGAACGAAGTTTTCCCCACGAGCAGTACTTC	TRBJ2-7	once	-	14	TRBV5-8
CASSLAYGVGELFF	TGCGCCAGCAGCTTGGCCTATGGAGTCGGGGAGCTGTTTTTT	TRBJ2-2	few	-	14	TRBV5-1
CASTQTLGGPRSFEAFF	TGTGCCAGCACCCAAACCCTGGGGGGTCCTCGAAGCTTTGAAGCTTTCTTT	TRBJ1-1	-	-	17	TRBV7-2
CASSQTADGSSQHF	TGCGCCAGCAGCCAGACCGCGGACGGCTCGTCCCAGCATTTT	TRBJ1-5	-	-	14	TRBV4-1
CASSFAANYGYTF	TGTGCCAGCAGTTTTGCGGCGAACTATGGCTACACCTTC	TRBJ1-2	-	-	13	TRBV27
CASSFETGVSPLHF	TGTGCCAGCAGTTTCGAGACAGGGGTATCACCCCTCCACTTT	TRBJ1-6	-	TRBD1	14	TRBV6-5
CASEDRMNTGELFF	TGTGCCAGCGAGGACAGGATGAACACCGGGGAGCTGTTTTTT	TRBJ2-2	-	TRBD1	14	TRBV6-4
CASSLGGRGDEQFF	TGTGCCAGCAGCCTGGGGGGGAGAGGGGATGAGCAGTTCTTC	TRBJ2-1	once	TRBD2	14	TRBV7-2
CASSEGQGSGNTIYF	TGTGCCAGCAGCGAAGGCCAGGGATCCGGAAACACCATATATTTT	TRBJ1-3	-	-	15	TRBV9